This note documents a single TCR beta chain sequence. Its antigen is unknown. Reverse transcription of 0.5 to 1 ug RNA was performed with random hexamers. Amplification of the TCR beta CDR3 was carried out by immunoSEQ multiplex PCR, which spanned a total of 54 Vbeta and 13 Jbeta segments. Each CDR3 protein gets one entry after TCRdb re-called the immunoSEQ multiplex PCR reads with MiXCR. The table includes about 130,000 distinct CDR3 sequences, over 90% detected once. This sample stems from a study of CD8 T cells in Susac syndrome. Study-level findings and limits: Four to six Susac-specific public clones appeared in CD8+ TEMRA repertoires, and over 15 in total CD8+ repertoires.

This sequence was found in a human donor with Susac syndrome. What was sequenced was CD8+ T cells from PBMCs.

The CDR3 DNA is TGTGCCAGCAGCCAAGAAAGAGCGGGAATTTACGAGCAGTACTTC. This translates into CASSQERAGIYEQYF. The genes are TRBV4-2 and TRBJ2-7; 7 nucleotides align to TRBD2. V lost 0 bases and J lost 4; bases outside the gene matches: 6. Germline V gives CDR1 LGHNA, CDR2 YNFKEQ. The CDR3 loop spans 15 amino acids.